What follows are 23 T cell receptor beta chains derived from one specimen sequenced in a study of radiotherapy plus CTLA-4 blockade in lung cancer. Sequencing used immunoSEQ multiplex PCR; TCRdb keeps in-frame clones, though not all of them. The sample includes 90,000 or so clones, roughly four fifths of them seen just once. This specimen consisted of peripheral blood, obtained from a patient treated with radiotherapy plus ipilimumab. The receptors originated from a human donor with non-small cell lung cancer who had stable disease on radiotherapy plus ipilimumab.

J is TRBJ1-4 and V is TRBV18; D is unclear. V lost 6 bases and J 4 bases, leaving 9 bases between the germline ends. CDR1 and CDR2 (germline): KGHSH, LQKENI. This CDR3 has 13 residues. CDR3 amino acids: CASSTGNNEKLFF. The CDR3 DNA follows: TGTGCCAGCTCCACGGGTAATAATGAAAAACTGTTTTTT.

This clone was observed once. The gene calls are TRBV5-4 and TRBJ1-2, with TRBD1 matching over 9 bases. This CDR3 region has 15 residues. V was clipped by 4 bases and J by 3 bases; unmatched bases: 7. Germline V gene data show CDR1 as SGHNT and CDR2 as YYREEE (reference sequence). CDR3 DNA: TGTGCCAGCAGCCCCGGACAGGGGTTTGACTATGGCTACACCTTC. This gives the protein CASSPGQGFDYGYTF.

The chain carries TRBV19 and TRBJ2-7; TRBD1 is a possible D gene (6 bases). The CDR3 loop spans 13 amino acids. The germline V and J ends were trimmed by 4 bases and 5 bases, with 12 bases remaining between them. CDR1 and CDR2 (germline): LNHDA, SQIVND (reference sequence). CDR3 residues: CASSRQGIHEQYF. Written as DNA, the CDR3 is TGTGCCAGTAGTAGGCAGGGGATCCACGAGCAGTACTTC.

The J gene is TRBJ2-1, the V gene TRBV7-3, with 7 bases lining up with TRBD2. Germline CDR1 reads SGHTA; CDR2 reads FQGTGA. The V segment lost 2 bases and the J segment 10 bases; nucleotides outside the gene matches: 8. The CDR3 loop spans 14 amino acids. CDR3 DNA: TGTGCCAGCAGCTTAGGCGGGAGTGAGGGGGAGCAGTTCTTC. Translating it yields CASSLGGSEGEQFF.

This clone was recorded only once. V is TRBV28 and J is TRBJ2-1; D might be TRBD2 (6 bases). The germline V and J ends were trimmed by 8 bases and 2 bases, with 10 bases remaining between them. The CDR3 extends over 13 amino acids. From germline, CDR1 is MDHEN and CDR2 SYDVKM. Here the CDR3 reads CASVAGTYNEQFF. The CDR3, as DNA: TGTGCCAGCGTGGCGGGAACCTACAATGAGCAGTTCTTC.

The chain is built from TRBV4-2 and TRBJ2-7; possibly TRBD1 for D (6 bases). The length of the CDR3 is 15 residues. Trimming shortened V by 1 base and J by 0 bases, and 10 bases separated the two germline ends. The V gene's germline CDR1 is LGHNA and CDR2 YNFKEQ. CDR3 nucleotides: TGTGCCAGCAGCCAAGGGCCAGGGGACTCCTACGAGCAGTACTTC. As protein: CASSQGPGDSYEQYF.

The chain links TRBV19 to TRBJ2-3, with 8 positions matching TRBD1. The V gene end was trimmed by 1 base and the J gene end by 6 bases; junction bases not matched to a gene: 9. The CDR3 length is 16 residues. Germline CDR1 reads LNHDA; CDR2 reads SQIVND (reference sequence). The CDR3 region is CASSIGTGQGRDTQYF. For the CDR3, the DNA is TGTGCCAGTAGTATAGGGACAGGACAGGGTAGGGATACGCAGTATTTT.

The rearrangement links TRBV28 to TRBJ1-1; D gene unclear. Deletions cut 7 bases from V and 2 bases from J, with 14 bases between. The CDR3 has 14 residues. Germline CDR1 MDHEN, CDR2 SYDVKM. The CDR3 DNA follows: TGTGCCAGCAAGACGGGAGTTGTTAACACTGAAGCTTTCTTT. This gives the protein CASKTGVVNTEAFF.

The CDR3: CASSEFHPGANGYEQYF. The CDR3 DNA sequence: TGTGCCAGCAGTGAATTTCATCCGGGGGCTAACGGCTACGAGCAGTACTTC. The chain combines TRBV6-1 with TRBJ2-7; TRBD1 or TRBD2 may be the D gene (6 bases each). Germline values: CDR1 MNHNS, CDR2 SASEGT. The CDR3 is 17 amino acids. The ends were cut back, 2 bases at V and 3 bases at J, with 20 bases in the middle.

The chain has TRBV4-2 and TRBJ2-1; TRBD2 is a possible D gene (6 bases). The CDR3 has 12 residues. Germline CDR1 LGHNA, CDR2 YNFKEQ. The V end lost 9 bases, the J end lost 12 bases, and 18 bases lay between the germline ends. DNA of the CDR3: TGTGCCAGAACGATAGCGGACCTTTGGCAGTTCTTC. Its protein is CARTIADLWQFF.

The gene calls are TRBV9 and TRBJ1-6; D gene ambiguous. The germline CDR1 and CDR2 sequences are SGDLS and YYNGEE. The CDR3 extends over 13 amino acids. V was clipped by 3 bases and J by 14 bases, with 15 bases between them. This CDR3 reads CASSGPGLEALHF. Written as DNA, the CDR3 is TGTGCCAGCAGCGGACCCGGACTTGAGGCCCTCCACTTT.

V is TRBV6-1 and J is TRBJ1-5; 9 bases line up with TRBD1. Germline lookup yields CDR1 MNHNS and CDR2 SASEGT. This CDR3 comprises 15 residues. Trimming cost V 6 bases and J 3 bases; bases outside gene matches: 6. CDR3 protein: CASRGGQGPNQPQHF. The DNA of the CDR3 is TGTGCCAGCAGAGGAGGACAGGGGCCCAATCAGCCCCAGCATTTT.

This clone has just one count. The chain employs TRBV5-4 and TRBJ2-2; the D gene is possibly TRBD1 (6 bases). The CDR3 is 15 residues long. V lost 5 bases and J 1 base, leaving 12 bases between the germline ends. From germline, CDR1 is SGHNT and CDR2 YYREEE (reference sequence). The CDR3 bases are TGTGCCAGCAGGCCCGGGACAAAGAACACCGGGGAGCTGTTTTTT. It encodes CASRPGTKNTGELFF.

This clone was seen only once. The gene calls are TRBV4-1 and TRBJ1-4; TRBD1 matches 8 bases. V dropped 1 base and J dropped 8; count of bases not matched to a gene: 9. The CDR3 is 16 amino acids. Germline assignment: CDR1 MGHRA and CDR2 YSYEKL. The CDR3, as DNA: TGCGCCAGCAGCCAAGCTAACAGGGGGAGTGGGGAAAAACTGTTTTTT. This sequence encodes CASSQANRGSGEKLFF.

CDR3 region: CASSRSQGRSETQYF. The CDR3 bases are TGCGCCAGCAGCCGATCACAGGGTAGGTCGGAGACCCAGTACTTC. J is TRBJ2-5 and V is TRBV4-1, with D possibly TRBD1 on 6 matching bases. This CDR3 has 15 residues. From germline, CDR1 is MGHRA and CDR2 YSYEKL. The germline V and J ends were trimmed by 4 bases and 5 bases, with 17 bases remaining between them.

The chain is built from TRBV7-9 and TRBJ2-5; D is unclear. Judging by the DNA end, TRBJ2-7 fits better; the J call may be wrong. The CDR3 contains 11 residues. From germline, CDR1 is SEHNR and CDR2 FQNEAQ (reference sequence). CDR3 sequence: CASSLEYEQYF. CDR3 nucleotides: TGTGCCAGCAGCTTAGAATACGAGCAGTACTTC.

This chain uses TRBV6-6 with TRBJ2-5; D remains ambiguous. The CDR3 runs 12 residues. V dropped 4 bases and J dropped 1 base, with 4 bases sitting between them. Germline V gene data show CDR1 as MNHNY and CDR2 as SVGAGI (reference sequence). In DNA form, the CDR3 reads TGTGCCAGCAGTTCTGGCCAAGAGACCCAGTACTTC. Its protein product is CASSSGQETQYF.

This clone is a singleton in its sample. This chain uses TRBV6-6 with TRBJ2-5, with D tentatively TRBD2 (5 bases). The DNA matches TRBJ2-7 better at its end, which makes the J call doubtful. Germline lookup yields CDR1 MNHNY and CDR2 SVGAGI (reference sequence). The length of the CDR3 is 13 residues. As DNA, the CDR3 is TGTGCCAGCAGTTATGACTACAGCTACGAGCAGTACTTC. This gives the protein CASSYDYSYEQYF.

V usage is TRBV5-4 and J usage is TRBJ2-4, with 8 positions matching TRBD2. CDR3 length: 14 residues. Germline lookup yields CDR1 SGHNT and CDR2 YYREEE (reference sequence). With 6 bases clipped from V and 7 bases from J, the junction kept 9 bases outside the gene matches. CDR3 DNA sequence: TGTGCCAGCACCCGAAGCGGGAGAGGGAACATTCAGTACTTC. Protein sequence: CASTRSGRGNIQYF.

The chain carries TRBV10-2 and TRBJ2-5; 9 bases agree with TRBD1. Trimming cost V 4 bases and J 4 bases; bases outside gene matches: 4. The germline V gene has CDR1 WSHSY and CDR2 SAAADI. The CDR3 is made up of 14 amino acids. The CDR3 is CASSVTTGGETQYF. The CDR3 DNA follows: TGCGCCAGCAGTGTTACGACAGGGGGAGAGACCCAGTACTTC.

The rearrangement joins TRBV9 to TRBJ1-2, with 8 positions matching TRBD1. This CDR3 contains 14 residues. The ends lost 5 bases at V and 7 bases at J; junction bases unmatched: 10. CDR1 is SGDLS, CDR2 YYNGEE, per germline. The CDR3 nucleotides are TGTGCCAGCAGGCCCGGACAGGGAACAGTTGGCTACACCTTC. This sequence encodes CASRPGQGTVGYTF. The variable domain in full, completed from reference TRBV9 and TRBJ1-2, reads DSGVTQTPKHLITATGQRVTLRCSPRSGDLSVYWYQQSLDQGLQFLIQYYNGEERAKGNILERFSAQQFPDLHSELNLSSLELGDSALYFCASRPGQGTVGYTFGSGTRLTVV.

The chain combines TRBV27 with TRBJ2-1; no clear D. Germline loops: CDR1 MNHEY, CDR2 SMNVEV (reference sequence). The CDR3 has 15 amino acids. V lost 2 bases and J 5 bases, leaving 13 bases between the germline ends. CDR3 protein: CASSLGRRSNNEQFF. CDR3 bases: TGTGCCAGCAGTTTAGGCAGAAGGTCTAACAATGAGCAGTTCTTC.

The chain has TRBV19 and TRBJ1-2, with a tentative D call TRBD1 (6 bases). There are 12 residues in the CDR3. V was trimmed by 6 bases and J by 13 bases, leaving 18 bases between them. CDR1 is LNHDA, CDR2 SQIVND, per germline (reference sequence). The CDR3 spells CASSTNNRDRTF. The CDR3 DNA sequence: TGTGCCAGTAGCACAAACAACAGGGATCGCACCTTC.